This T cell receptor beta chain is drawn from a study of Ad26.COV2.S vaccination and SARS-CoV-2 variants. On the study more broadly: Intramuscular Ad26.COV2.S doses were given once or twice, 56 days apart.

Treatment indicated: around 19 received Ad26.COV2.S at low or high dose, single or two shots; roughly 5 received placebo; per-sample allocation not given. Sampling took place 63 days after the first vaccine or placebo injection. Sequencing used immunoSEQ multiplex PCR; TCRdb keeps in-frame clones, though not all of them. Of 410,000 or so clones listed, more than 80% are singletons. The CDR3 totals 18 residues. J was trimmed by 4 bases and V by 5 bases; bases with no gene match: 11. The germline gives CDR1 MNHEY, CDR2 SMNVEV (reference sequence). The origin of this receptor is a person aged 18-65 years who received the Ad26.COV2.S COVID-19 vaccine or a placebo. The sequenced sample was peripheral blood, obtained in a trial of Ad26.COV2.S vaccine versus placebo. V usage is TRBV27 and J usage is TRBJ2-1; 13 bases are a match to TRBD2. The CDR3 coding sequence is TGTGCCAGCAGTCCTCGGGGACTAGCGGGAATTAAGTACAATGAGCAGTTCTTC. Encoded protein: CASSPRGLAGIKYNEQFF.